Below, 17 T cell receptor beta chains from the same sample are listed, as sequenced in a study of cytomegalovirus exposure and HLA in healthy donors. It was with 60 Vbeta and 13 Jbeta primers that the PCR ran. Here immunoSEQ multiplex PCR was the method, and the copy in TCRdb shows in-frame clones only, minus some. Among 100,000 to 150,000 clones listed, over 65% were seen once. Material for sequencing was PBMCs. The source is a man between 45 and 60 years old in good health and CMV-seronegative.

V gene TRBV6-6 combines with J gene TRBJ1-1; possible D gene TRBD1, 6 bases. Germline CDR1 and CDR2: MNHNY and SVGAGI (reference sequence). Trimming pared 6 bases from V and 3 bases from J, leaving 11 bases between. The CDR3 runs to 13 residues. In DNA, the CDR3 is TGTGCCAGCAGCCCCGGACAGCACACTGAAGCTTTCTTT. Translating it yields CASSPGQHTEAFF.

This sequence joins TRBV7-2 and TRBJ2-1, with D uncertain. V lost 3 bases and J 5 bases, leaving 17 bases between the germline ends. The CDR3 covers 16 residues. CDR1 and CDR2 from the germline V gene are SGHTA and FQGNSA. DNA for the CDR3: TGTGCCAGCAGCTTCTTACCCGGGTCGCGGAACAATGAGCAGTTCTTC. It codes for CASSFLPGSRNNEQFF. Based on the CDR3 plus reference TRBV7-2 and TRBJ2-1, the full variable domain is GAGVSQSPSNKVTEKGKDVELRCDPISGHTALYWYRQSLGQGLEFLIYFQGNSAPDKSGLPSDRFSAERTGGSVSTLTIQRTQQEDSAVYLCASSFLPGSRNNEQFFGPGTRLTVL.

On this clone itself: One end of the junction does not line up with germline, which may come from a read error. This chain links TRBV7-9 with TRBJ2-2; 9 bases fit TRBD1. This CDR3 comprises 14 residues. Germline CDR1 and CDR2: SEHNR and FQNEAQ (reference sequence). CDR3 nucleotides: TGTTCCAGCAGCAGGCCCGGGACAGGGAGAGGGCTGTTTTTT. It encodes CSSSRPGTGRGLFF.

The J gene is TRBJ2-7, the V gene TRBV6-6; D is ambiguous. Trimming left V 2 bases short and J 2 bases short, with 10 bases between. In germline, CDR1 is MNHNY, CDR2 SVGAGI (reference sequence). The CDR3 runs to 14 residues. CDR3 loop: CASSYDSNTYEQYF. For the CDR3, the DNA is TGTGCCAGCAGTTACGACTCGAACACCTACGAGCAGTACTTC.

This clone has just a few counts. This sequence joins TRBV4-3 and TRBJ2-5; 9 bases align to TRBD2. The CDR3 spans 15 residues. Germline V gene data show CDR1 as LGHNA and CDR2 as YSLEER. With V trimmed by 0 bases and J by 7 bases, 6 bases remained unmatched. In nucleotides, the CDR3 is TGCGCCAGCAGCCAAGATTACGGGCGGGGGGGGACCCAGTACTTC. It encodes CASSQDYGRGGTQYF.

This clone was detected only once. The chain joins TRBV11-2 to TRBJ2-3, with 8 bases identical to TRBD2. Germline V gene data show CDR1 as SGHAT and CDR2 as FQNNGV. Trimming cost V 7 bases and J 4 bases; bases outside gene matches: 16. The CDR3 length is 17 residues. The CDR3 loop reads CASTEFWGLGVADTQYF. The CDR3 coding sequence is TGTGCCAGCACTGAATTCTGGGGACTAGGAGTGGCAGATACGCAGTATTTT.

V is TRBV6-6 and J is TRBJ2-5, with D tentatively TRBD2 (6 bases). CDR3 length equals 13 residues. The germline CDR1 and CDR2 sequences are MNHNY and SVGAGI (reference sequence). V gave up 4 bases and J gave up 5 bases, with 11 bases separating them. The CDR3, as DNA: TGTGCCAGCAGTTCCGGGGGAGCCGAGACCCAGTACTTC. Protein product: CASSSGGAETQYF.

V is TRBV19 and J is TRBJ1-3, with 7 bases lining up with TRBD1. CDR1 LNHDA and CDR2 SQIVND come from the germline V gene (reference sequence). The V gene end was trimmed by 6 bases and the J gene end by 1 base; junction bases not matched to a gene: 0. The CDR3 is made up of 13 amino acids. The CDR3 region has the DNA TGTGCCAGTAGGACAGGGTCTGGAAACACCATATATTTT. Amino acid sequence: CASRTGSGNTIYF.

The chain has TRBV7-8 and TRBJ2-5; D is ambiguous. The CDR3 is made up of 12 amino acids. The V end was cut by 7 bases, the J end by 3 bases, with 9 bases between. CDR1 and CDR2 from the germline V gene are SGHVS and FQNEAQ. The CDR3 nucleotides read TGTGCCAGCAACACACAAAAAGAGACCCAGTACTTC. Its translation: CASNTQKETQYF. Based on the CDR3 plus reference TRBV7-8 and TRBJ2-5, the full variable domain is GAGVSQSPRYKVAKRGQDVALRCDPISGHVSLFWYQQALGQGPEFLTYFQNEAQLDKSGLPSDRFFAERPEGSVSTLKIQRTQQEDSAVYLCASNTQKETQYFGPGTRLLVL.

The chain couples TRBV13 to TRBJ1-2; 7 bases are shared with TRBD1. Germline lookup yields CDR1 PRHDT and CDR2 FYEKMQ (reference sequence). With V trimmed by 5 bases and J by 0 bases, 9 bases remained unmatched. The CDR3 covers 16 residues. Here the CDR3 DNA reads TGTGCCAGCAGCACAAACAGGGGAGAGGCTAACTATGGCTACACCTTC. Amino acid sequence: CASSTNRGEANYGYTF.

The chain links TRBV6-1 to TRBJ1-1; D is undetermined. V was pared by 2 bases and J by 4 bases, with 14 bases between. The CDR3 sequence is 15 residues long. CDR1 MNHNS and CDR2 SASEGT come from the germline V gene. Here the CDR3 DNA reads TGTGCCAGCAGTGAACTGAGCTCGGCAGGCACTGAAGCTTTCTTT. Protein: CASSELSSAGTEAFF.

This clone is a singleton in its sample. The chain carries TRBV15 and TRBJ2-5; 8 bases agree with TRBD1. CDR1 and CDR2 from the germline V gene are LNHNV and YYDKDF (reference sequence). Trimming at V came to 4 bases and at J to 6 bases, leaving 10 bases not matched to a gene. The CDR3 is 15 residues long. For the CDR3, the DNA is TGTGCCACCAGCACCAAGGCAGGGGGCGTGAAGACCCAGTACTTC. Translation gives CATSTKAGGVKTQYF.

V usage is TRBV6-1 and J usage is TRBJ2-1; D ambiguous. Germline loops: CDR1 MNHNS, CDR2 SASEGT. V shed 2 bases and J shed 0 bases, with 8 bases lying between them. The CDR3 is 15 residues long. The CDR3 protein is CASSEWQASYNEQFF. CDR3 nucleotide sequence: TGTGCCAGCAGTGAATGGCAGGCCTCCTACAATGAGCAGTTCTTC.

In its sample, this clone was seen once. This chain connects TRBV19 to TRBJ1-2, with 7 positions matching TRBD1. Germline trimming cut 1 base from V and 0 bases from J; bases unmatched to any gene: 2. The CDR3 length is 15 residues. Germline CDR1 reads LNHDA; CDR2 reads SQIVND (reference sequence). The CDR3 sequence: CASSIGTGPNYGYTF. The CDR3 DNA follows: TGTGCCAGTAGTATAGGGACAGGACCTAACTATGGCTACACCTTC.

This chain joins TRBV5-1 and TRBJ1-1; D is unresolved. V shed 3 bases and J shed 0 bases, with 6 bases lying between them. The CDR3 contains 13 residues. Germline V gene sequence: CDR1 SGHRS, CDR2 YFSETQ. Here the CDR3 reads CASSSQLNTEAFF. The CDR3 region has the DNA TGCGCCAGCAGCTCTCAGTTGAACACTGAAGCTTTCTTT. Supplemented by reference TRBV5-1 and TRBJ1-1, the full variable domain reads KAGVTQTPRYLIKTRGQQVTLSCSPISGHRSVSWYQQTPGQGLQFLFEYFSETQRNKGNFPGRFSGRQFSNSRSEMNVSTLELGDSALYLCASSSQLNTEAFFGQGTRLTVV.

This clone came up a few times. The chain is built from TRBV25-1 and TRBJ2-1; 10 bases fit TRBD1. V dropped 4 bases and J dropped 4; count of bases not matched to a gene: 4. From germline, CDR1 is MGHDK and CDR2 SYGVNS. This CDR3 comprises 15 residues. CDR3 residues: CASSAWTGGYNEQFF. CDR3 bases: TGTGCCAGCAGTGCCTGGACAGGGGGTTACAATGAGCAGTTCTTC.

The genes are TRBV9 and TRBJ1-1; D is possibly TRBD1 (5 bases). Trimming took 0 bases from V and 3 from J, leaving 9 bases between them. The CDR3 totals 14 residues. Germline V gene data show CDR1 as SGDLS and CDR2 as YYNGEE. CDR3 residues: CASSVGGDHTEAFF. Here the CDR3 DNA reads TGTGCCAGCAGCGTAGGGGGGGACCACACTGAAGCTTTCTTT.